A selection of T cell receptor beta chains follows, all from one sample in a study of tumor-infiltrating lymphocytes in primary liver carcinoma. TCRdb re-called the multiplex PCR reads through MiXCR, storing one row per CDR3 protein. The sample carries 100,000 to 150,000 distinct CDR3 sequences, under 65% recorded once. The sequenced sample was liver tumor tissue from sampling region 3. The source of these receptors is a woman aged 55-70 years with primary liver carcinoma and hepatitis B virus infection. Both conserved end residues are part of each CDR3. D genes are given only for firm matches. Size values are once, few and many counts, or a class for expanded clones, and some rows have none.

J | V | D | size | DNA | CDR3
TRBJ2-7 | TRBV29-1 | - | many | TGCAGCGTTGTAGGGGGGTTCGGGGCGGACGAGCAGTACTTC | CSVVGGFGADEQYF
TRBJ1-2 | TRBV7-2 | - | few | TGTGCCAGCAGCTTATCCCAGGTCGGTGGCTACACCTTC | CASSLSQVGGYTF
TRBJ2-5 | TRBV29-1 | - | - | TGCACCCATGACAGGCACCTTGGGGAGACCCAGTACTTC | CTHDRHLGETQYF
TRBJ1-2 | TRBV20-1 | - | - | TGCAGTGCTAGAATGACAGGAAACCACTATGGCTACACCTTC | CSARMTGNHYGYTF
TRBJ2-1 | TRBV18 | - | - | TGTGCCAGCTCACCCTCGGCGGGGCCAAGCTCCTACAATGAGCAGTTCTTC | CASSPSAGPSSYNEQFF
TRBJ2-3 | TRBV11-2 | - | - | TGTGCCAGCAGCCTCCAGAGTGGCACAGATAAGCAGTATTTT | CASSLQSGTDKQYF
TRBJ2-5 | TRBV2 | TRBD2 | few | TGTGCCAGCAGTGATACGTCAGCTGGGGGGGGAGAGACCCAGTACTTC | CASSDTSAGGGETQYF
TRBJ2-3 | TRBV7-9 | - | - | TGTGCCAGCAGCTTATTTTCGGGAGATTTCACAGATACGCAGTATTTT | CASSLFSGDFTDTQYF
TRBJ2-2 | TRBV4-2 | - | once | TGTGCCAGCAACCATGCTGTGGGGGCGAGAACCGGGGAACTGTTTTTT | CASNHAVGARTGELFF
TRBJ2-1 | TRBV5-1 | TRBD2 | - | TGCGCCAGCAGCTTGGAGACTAGCGGGAGTGGGGATGAGCAGTTCTTC | CASSLETSGSGDEQFF
TRBJ1-1 | TRBV6-1 | - | - | TGTAGCAGCAGTGCCGGGGAGAACACTGACGCTTTCTTT | CSSSAGENTDAFF
TRBJ2-1 | TRBV11-3 | - | - | TGTGCCAGCAGCCCGGGACCTCTATGGGGTGAGCAATTCTTC | CASSPGPLWGEQFF
TRBJ1-1 | TRBV7-9 | - | few | TGTGCCAGCAGCTTACCGGGAATGAACACTGAAGCTTTCTTT | CASSLPGMNTEAFF
TRBJ2-3 | TRBV6-2/TRBV6-3 | - | - | TGTGTCAGCACTGGGACCATTAACGCAGATACGCAGTATTTT | CVSTGTINADTQYF
TRBJ1-3 | TRBV11-2 | - | - | TGTGCCAGCAGCTTTCCCTGCGGAAACACCATATATTTT | CASSFPCGNTIYF
TRBJ2-7 | TRBV30 | - | few | TGTGCCTGGAGCCCCCAACGTCACGAGCAGTACTTC | CAWSPQRHEQYF
TRBJ2-3 | TRBV6-5 | TRBD2 | many | TGTGCCAGCAGTTACCGCTCCCCGTTGGGGACTAGCGGGAGGTCCGGGGGAGATACGCAGTATTTT | CASSYRSPLGTSGRSGGDTQYF
TRBJ2-3 | TRBV11-2 | TRBD2 | - | TGTGCCGGCACCTCTAGCGGGACTAGCACAGATACGCAGAATTTT | CAGTSSGTSTDTQNF
TRBJ1-1 | TRBV28 | - | few | TGTGTCGTTACAACAATGAACACTGAAGCTTTCTTT | CVVTTMNTEAFF
TRBJ1-1 | TRBV12-3/TRBV12-4 | - | many | TGTGCCAGCAGTTTACTCCAGAGAGACACTGAAGCTTTCTTT | CASSLLQRDTEAFF
TRBJ2-1 | TRBV7-3 | - | once | TGTGCCAGCAGCTTAACGAGGGGGGCTAACGACAATGAACAGTTCTTC | CASSLTRGANDNEQFF
TRBJ2-1 | TRBV6-1 | TRBD2 | once | TGTGCCAGCAGAGACCCTAGCGGGACCTCCTACAATGAGCTGTTCTTC | CASRDPSGTSYNELFF
TRBJ2-2 | TRBV7-9 | - | few | TGTGCCAGCAGCCCCCCCTTGCGCATGGGCACCGGGGAGCTGTTTTTT | CASSPPLRMGTGELFF
TRBJ2-1 | TRBV11-2 | - | - | TGTGCCTGCAGCCTTAGGCCAGCGGAGTCGAGTGAGCAGCTCTTC | CACSLRPAESSEQLF
TRBJ2-1 | TRBV28 | TRBD2 | - | TGTACCAGCAGTCCATGGACTAGCGGCGACAATGAGCAGTTCTTC | CTSSPWTSGDNEQFF
TRBJ2-5 | TRBV11-2 | TRBD2 | - | TGTGCCAGCAGCTTAGATTTCCTGGGACTAGCGGGGGGAGAGACCCAGTACTTT | CASSLDFLGLAGGETQYF
TRBJ2-3 | TRBV28 | - | few | TGTGCCAGCAGTCTCCCGGGGGCGAGGGCAGATACGCAGTATTTT | CASSLPGARADTQYF